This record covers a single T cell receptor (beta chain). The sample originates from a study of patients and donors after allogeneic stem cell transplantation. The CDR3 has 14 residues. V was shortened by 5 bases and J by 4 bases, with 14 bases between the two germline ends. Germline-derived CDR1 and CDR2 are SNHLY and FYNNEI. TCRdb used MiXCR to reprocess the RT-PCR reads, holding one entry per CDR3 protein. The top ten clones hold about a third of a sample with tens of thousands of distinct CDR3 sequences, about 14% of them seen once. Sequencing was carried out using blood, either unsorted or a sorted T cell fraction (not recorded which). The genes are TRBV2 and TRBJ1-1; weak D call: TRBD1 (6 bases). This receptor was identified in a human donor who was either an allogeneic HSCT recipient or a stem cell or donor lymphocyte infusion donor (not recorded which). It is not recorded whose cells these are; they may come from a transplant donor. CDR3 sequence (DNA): TGTGCCAGCAGTAACAGGGTGACGGTCACTGAAGCTTTCTTT. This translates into CASSNRVTVTEAFF.